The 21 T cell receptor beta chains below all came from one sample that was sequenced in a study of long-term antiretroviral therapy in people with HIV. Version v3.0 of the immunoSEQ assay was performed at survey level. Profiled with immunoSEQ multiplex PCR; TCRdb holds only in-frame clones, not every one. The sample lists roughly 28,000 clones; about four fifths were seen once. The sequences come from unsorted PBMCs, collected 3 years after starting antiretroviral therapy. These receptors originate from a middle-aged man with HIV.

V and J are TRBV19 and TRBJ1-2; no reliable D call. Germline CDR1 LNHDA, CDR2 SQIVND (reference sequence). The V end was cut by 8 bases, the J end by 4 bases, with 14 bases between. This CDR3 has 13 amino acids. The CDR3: CASDPRTGYGYTF. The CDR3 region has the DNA TGTGCCAGTGACCCGAGAACCGGCTATGGCTACACCTTC.

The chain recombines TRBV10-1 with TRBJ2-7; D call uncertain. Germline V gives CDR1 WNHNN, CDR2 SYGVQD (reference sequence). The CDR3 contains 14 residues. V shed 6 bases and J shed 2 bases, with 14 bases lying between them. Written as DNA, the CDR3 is TGCGCCAGCAGCCACGGTCCCGTCCCCTACGAGCAGTACTTC. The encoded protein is CASSHGPVPYEQYF.

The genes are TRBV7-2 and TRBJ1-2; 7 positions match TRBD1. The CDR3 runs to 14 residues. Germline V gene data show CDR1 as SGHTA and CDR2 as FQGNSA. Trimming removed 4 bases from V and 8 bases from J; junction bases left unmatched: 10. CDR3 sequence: CASSSAGGPFGYTF. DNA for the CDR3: TGTGCCAGCAGCTCCGCAGGGGGGCCCTTCGGCTACACCTTC.

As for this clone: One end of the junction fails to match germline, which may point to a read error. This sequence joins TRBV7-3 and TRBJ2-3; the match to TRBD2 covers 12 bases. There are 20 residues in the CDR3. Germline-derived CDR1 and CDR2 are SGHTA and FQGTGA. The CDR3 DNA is TGTGCCAGCAGCCCCTCCGGGAGCCTAGCGGGGGGGTATAGCACAGATAAGCAGTATTTT. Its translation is CASSPSGSLAGGYSTDKQYF.

The CDR3 region is CASSKGLAGGPPYEQYF. The CDR3 DNA reads as TGTGCCAGCAGCAAAGGACTAGCGGGGGGTCCGCCCTACGAGCAGTACTTC. V usage is TRBV5-6 and J usage is TRBJ2-7; 14 bases align to TRBD2. The CDR3 sequence is 17 residues long. Germline assignment: CDR1 SGHDT and CDR2 YYEEEE. Germline trimming cut 4 bases from V and 2 bases from J; bases unmatched to any gene: 8.

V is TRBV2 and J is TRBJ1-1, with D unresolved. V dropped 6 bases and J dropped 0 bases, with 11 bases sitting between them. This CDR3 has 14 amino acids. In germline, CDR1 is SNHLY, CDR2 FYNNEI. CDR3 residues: CASRRTTMNTEAFF. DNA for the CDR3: TGTGCCAGCAGGAGGACGACGATGAACACTGAAGCTTTCTTT.

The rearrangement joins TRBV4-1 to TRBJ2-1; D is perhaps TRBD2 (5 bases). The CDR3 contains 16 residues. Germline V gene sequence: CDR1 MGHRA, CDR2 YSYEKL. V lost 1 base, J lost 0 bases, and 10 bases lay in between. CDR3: CASSQGEGSSYNEQFF. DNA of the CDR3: TGCGCCAGCAGCCAAGGTGAGGGCAGCTCCTACAATGAGCAGTTCTTC.

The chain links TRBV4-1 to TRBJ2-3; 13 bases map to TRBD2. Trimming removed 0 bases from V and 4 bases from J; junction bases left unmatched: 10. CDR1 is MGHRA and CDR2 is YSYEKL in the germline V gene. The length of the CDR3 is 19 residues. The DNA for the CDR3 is TGCGCCAGCAGCCAAGACTACCCGGGACTAGCGGGAAAGGCAGATACGCAGTATTTT. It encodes CASSQDYPGLAGKADTQYF.

The CDR3 DNA reads as TGTGCCAGCAGCGCCCGGGCCATATACGAGCAGTACTTC. Its translation is CASSARAIYEQYF. The rearrangement joins TRBV13 to TRBJ2-7; D is unclear. The V and J ends lost 5 bases and 4 bases respectively, with 12 bases between them. This CDR3 is built from 13 residues. The V gene's germline CDR1 is PRHDT and CDR2 FYEKMQ (reference sequence).

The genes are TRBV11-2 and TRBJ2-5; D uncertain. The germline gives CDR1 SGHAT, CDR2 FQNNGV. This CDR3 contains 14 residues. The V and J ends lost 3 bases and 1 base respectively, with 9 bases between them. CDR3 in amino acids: CASSLGGAQETQYF. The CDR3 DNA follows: TGTGCCAGCAGCTTGGGTGGAGCCCAAGAGACCCAGTACTTC.

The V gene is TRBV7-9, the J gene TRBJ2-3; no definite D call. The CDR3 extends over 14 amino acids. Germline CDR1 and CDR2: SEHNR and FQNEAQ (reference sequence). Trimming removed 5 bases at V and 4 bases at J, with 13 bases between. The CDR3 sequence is CASSPLALSDTQYF. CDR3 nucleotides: TGTGCCAGCAGCCCCCTTGCCCTCTCAGATACGCAGTATTTT.

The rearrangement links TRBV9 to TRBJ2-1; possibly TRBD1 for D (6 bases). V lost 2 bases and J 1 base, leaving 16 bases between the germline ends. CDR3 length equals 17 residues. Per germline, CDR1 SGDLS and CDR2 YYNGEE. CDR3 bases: TGTGCCAGCAGCGTCTCAGAGGTTGACAGGTCCTACAATGAGCAGTTCTTC. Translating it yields CASSVSEVDRSYNEQFF. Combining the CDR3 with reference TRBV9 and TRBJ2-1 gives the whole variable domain DSGVTQTPKHLITATGQRVTLRCSPRSGDLSVYWYQQSLDQGLQFLIQYYNGEERAKGNILERFSAQQFPDLHSELNLSSLELGDSALYFCASSVSEVDRSYNEQFFGPGTRLTVL.

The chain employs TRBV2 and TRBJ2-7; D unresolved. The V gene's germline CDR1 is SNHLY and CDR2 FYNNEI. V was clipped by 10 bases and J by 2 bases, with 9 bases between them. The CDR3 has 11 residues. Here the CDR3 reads CAIAETYEQYF. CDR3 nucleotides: TGTGCCATCGCGGAGACCTACGAGCAGTACTTC.

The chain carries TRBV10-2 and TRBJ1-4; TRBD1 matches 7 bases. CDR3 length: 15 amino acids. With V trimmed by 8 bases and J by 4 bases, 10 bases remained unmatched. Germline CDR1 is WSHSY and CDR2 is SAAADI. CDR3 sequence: CASGPGTASNEKLFF. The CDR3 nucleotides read TGCGCCAGCGGCCCCGGGACAGCCAGTAATGAAAAACTGTTTTTT.

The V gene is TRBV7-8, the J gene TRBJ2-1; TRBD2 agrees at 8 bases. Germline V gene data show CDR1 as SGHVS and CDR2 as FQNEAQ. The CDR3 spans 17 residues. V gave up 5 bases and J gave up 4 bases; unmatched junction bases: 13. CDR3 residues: CASSPIRGGGQYNEQFF. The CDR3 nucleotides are TGTGCCAGCAGCCCCATCCGCGGCGGGGGGCAATACAATGAGCAGTTCTTC.

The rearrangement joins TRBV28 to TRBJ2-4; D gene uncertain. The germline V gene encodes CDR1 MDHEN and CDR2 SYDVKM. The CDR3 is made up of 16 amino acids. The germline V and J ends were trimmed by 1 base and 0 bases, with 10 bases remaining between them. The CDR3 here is CASSLYPRLAKNIQYF. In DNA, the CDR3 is TGTGCCAGCAGTTTATATCCAAGATTAGCCAAAAACATTCAGTACTTC.

The CDR3 DNA reads as TGTGCCAGCAGTCCCCAGGGGATTGTGGGAGATGGCTACACCTTC. It encodes CASSPQGIVGDGYTF. The gene calls are TRBV28 and TRBJ1-2, with D possibly matching TRBD1 (6 bases). From germline, CDR1 is MDHEN and CDR2 SYDVKM. This CDR3 has 15 residues. Between the trimmed V and J ends, which lost 5 bases and 6 bases, there was a span of 19 bases.

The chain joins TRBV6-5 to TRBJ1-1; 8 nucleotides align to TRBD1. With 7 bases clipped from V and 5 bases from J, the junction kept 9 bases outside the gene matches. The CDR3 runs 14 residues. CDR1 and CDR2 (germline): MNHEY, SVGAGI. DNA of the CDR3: TGTGCCAGCACTCAGACAGGGGCAGGGACTGAAGCTTTCTTT. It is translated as CASTQTGAGTEAFF.

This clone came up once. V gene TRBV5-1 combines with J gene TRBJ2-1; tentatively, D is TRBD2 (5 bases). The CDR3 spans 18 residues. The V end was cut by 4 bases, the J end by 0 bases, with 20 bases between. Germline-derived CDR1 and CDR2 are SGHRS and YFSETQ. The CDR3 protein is CASSPLPPDSSSYNEQFF. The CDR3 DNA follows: TGCGCCAGCAGCCCACTACCACCGGACTCGAGCTCCTACAATGAGCAGTTCTTC.

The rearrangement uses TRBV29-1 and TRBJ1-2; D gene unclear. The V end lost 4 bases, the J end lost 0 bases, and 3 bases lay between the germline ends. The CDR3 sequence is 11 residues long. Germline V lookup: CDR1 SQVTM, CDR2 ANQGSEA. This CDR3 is CSVVSNYGYTF. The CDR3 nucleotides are TGCAGCGTTGTTTCTAACTATGGCTACACCTTC.

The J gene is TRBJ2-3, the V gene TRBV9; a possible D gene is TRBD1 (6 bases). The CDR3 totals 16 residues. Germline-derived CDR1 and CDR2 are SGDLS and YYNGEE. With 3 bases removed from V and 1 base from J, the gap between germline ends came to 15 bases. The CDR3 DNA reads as TGTGCCAGCAGCGCCATTCAGGGGCCCGGCACAGATACGCAGTATTTT. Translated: CASSAIQGPGTDTQYF.